This passage covers 11 T cell receptor beta chains from one sample sequenced in a study of CD8 T cells in ankylosing spondylitis (dated by TCRdb to 2016 to 2017). The receptor library was made with 5' RACE. The sequencer was an Illumina HiSeq 2500. TCRdb reanalyzed the raw reads on its own, using fastp at Q25 for trimming and MiXCR for clone calling, and kept in-frame beta chains. CDR3 protein duplicates are merged, each entry listing the most common genes and DNA. Across this sample there are over 100,000 distinct CDR3 sequences, with over 6.5% seen only once. Of the sample, 10% to 15% is held by the ten largest clones. The sequenced sample was blood, either unsorted or a sorted T cell fraction (not recorded which). Receptors originate from a male donor with ankylosing spondylitis or in good health (not recorded which).

The chain is built from TRBV3-1 and TRBJ2-7; no definite D call. The CDR3 loop spans 14 amino acids. The germline V gene encodes CDR1 LGHDT and CDR2 YNNKEL (reference sequence). Trimming removed 1 base at V and 3 bases at J, with 10 bases between. CDR3: CASSQGVGDYEQYF. The CDR3, as DNA: TGTGCCAGCAGCCAAGGTGTCGGCGACTACGAGCAGTACTTC.

This clonotype was seen at least ten times. V and J are TRBV6-4 and TRBJ2-1; D call uncertain. Germline CDR1 and CDR2: MRHNA and SNTAGT. With 3 bases removed from V and 6 bases from J, the gap between germline ends came to 12 bases. The CDR3 extends over 14 amino acids. DNA of the CDR3: TGTGCCAGCAGTGAGGCAGAAACAAGCAATGAGCAGTTCTTC. Its protein is CASSEAETSNEQFF.

This clonotype was found many times. The V gene is TRBV7-9, the J gene TRBJ2-1; perhaps D is TRBD1 or TRBD2 (5 bases each). V lost 3 bases and J lost 7, with 7 bases in between. Germline CDR1 reads SEHNR; CDR2 reads FQNEAQ (reference sequence). CDR3 length equals 12 residues. The CDR3 bases are TGTGCCAGCAGCTTCGGGACGAATGAGCAGTTCTTC. Encoded protein: CASSFGTNEQFF.

The V call is TRBV5-1, the J call TRBJ2-5, with 7 nucleotides matching TRBD1. CDR3 size: 16 residues. CDR1 and CDR2 (germline): SGHRS, YFSETQ. V lost 0 bases to trimming and J lost 4 bases; unmatched junction nucleotides: 9. The CDR3, as DNA: TGCGCCAGCAGCTTGGGACAGGGCGAAATCGGAGAGACCCAGTACTTC. It codes for CASSLGQGEIGETQYF.

The V and J genes are TRBV19 and TRBJ2-7; maybe TRBD2 (6 bases). Trimming stripped 8 bases from V and 3 bases from J, with 17 bases between. The CDR3 runs 14 residues. Germline V lookup: CDR1 LNHDA, CDR2 SQIVND (reference sequence). The CDR3 nucleotides are TGTGCCAGTTCTATCCGGGAGAGGGGCTACGAGCAGTACTTC. This codes for CASSIRERGYEQYF. Supplemented by reference TRBV19 and TRBJ2-7, the full variable domain reads DGGITQSPKYLFRKEGQNVTLSCEQNLNHDAMYWYRQDPGQGLRLIYYSQIVNDFQKGDIAEGYSVSREKKESFPLTVTSAQKNPTAFYLCASSIRERGYEQYFGPGTRLTVT.

This clonotype was seen many times. V is TRBV7-2 and J is TRBJ1-5; weak D call: TRBD1 (6 bases). V was shortened by 3 bases and J by 0 bases, with 9 bases between the two germline ends. This CDR3 has 15 amino acids. Per the germline V gene, CDR1 is SGHTA and CDR2 is FQGNSA. The CDR3 DNA follows: TGTGCCAGCAGCTTTGACAGGAATAGCAATCAGCCCCAGCATTTT. Its protein is CASSFDRNSNQPQHF.

This clonotype was recorded many times. V gene TRBV20-1 combines with J gene TRBJ2-7; D assignment may be TRBD1 or TRBD2 (5 bases each). CDR1 DFQATT and CDR2 SNEGSKA come from the germline V gene (reference sequence). CDR3 size: 14 residues. V dropped 6 bases and J dropped 1 base, with 16 bases sitting between them. Here the CDR3 reads CSALRDGESYEQYF. For the CDR3, the DNA is TGCAGTGCCCTCCGGGACGGGGAATCCTACGAGCAGTACTTC.

This clonotype was observed many times. The chain employs TRBV7-2 and TRBJ1-1; TRBD1 agrees at 7 bases. CDR1 and CDR2 from the germline V gene are SGHTA and FQGNSA. The CDR3 extends over 15 amino acids. Trimming took 4 bases from V and 1 from J; bases not matched to a gene: 6. In DNA form, the CDR3 reads TGTGCCAGCAGCTCGATAGACAGGGCGAACACTGAAGCTTTCTTT. This codes for CASSSIDRANTEAFF. Based on the CDR3 plus reference TRBV7-2 and TRBJ1-1, the full variable domain is GAGVSQSPSNKVTEKGKDVELRCDPISGHTALYWYRQSLGQGLEFLIYFQGNSAPDKSGLPSDRFSAERTGGSVSTLTIQRTQQEDSAVYLCASSSIDRANTEAFFGQGTRLTVV.

This clonotype was observed at least ten times. V usage is TRBV12-3 or TRBV12-4 and J usage is TRBJ1-1; perhaps TRBD1 as D (5 bases). V lost 6 bases and J 1 base, leaving 18 bases between the germline ends. This CDR3 comprises 16 residues. CDR3 in DNA: TGTGCCAGCAGACGAGGCTGGGTACAGGAGAACACTGAAGCTTTCTTT. Its translation is CASRRGWVQENTEAFF.

This clonotype was observed a few times. The chain combines TRBV7-2 with TRBJ2-2, with 11 positions matching TRBD1. Germline V gene lookup returns CDR1 SGHTA and CDR2 FQGNSA. CDR3 length: 15 amino acids. The J segment lost 5 bases and the V segment lost 4 bases, leaving 3 bases of the junction unmatched. The CDR3 here is CASSSRDRGTGELFF. Here the CDR3 DNA reads TGTGCCAGCAGCTCCCGGGACAGGGGGACCGGGGAGCTGTTTTTT.

Many counts were recorded for this clonotype. The chain combines TRBV29-1 with TRBJ1-2; possible D gene TRBD1, 6 bases. The ends were cut back, 4 bases at V and 4 bases at J, with 22 bases in the middle. This CDR3 spans 16 amino acids. The V gene's germline CDR1 is SQVTM and CDR2 ANQGSEA. The CDR3 loop is CSVGPEDSGGSYGYTF. CDR3 DNA sequence: TGCAGCGTTGGCCCAGAGGACAGTGGGGGGAGCTATGGCTACACCTTC.